These 12 T cell receptor beta chains were sequenced from one sample in a study of T-cell reconstitution after alpha-beta-depleted transplantation in children. Preparation of the TCRbeta library was carried out with unique molecular identifiers. TCRdb fed the PCR reads into MiXCR, producing one record per CDR3 protein. Here the sample spans 350,000 to 450,000 distinct CDR3 sequences, roughly 20% being singletons. The sample consisted of PBMCs from the stem cell graft donor, taken from the stem cell graft. These receptors all stem from a human donor who donated a stem cell graft to a child with acute myeloid leukemia.

This clonotype showed up many times. This chain connects TRBV27 to TRBJ2-7; the D is unclear. CDR1 is MNHEY, CDR2 SMNVEV, per germline (reference sequence). The CDR3 loop spans 13 amino acids. V lost 7 bases to trimming and J lost 4 bases, with 14 bases between them. CDR3 in amino acids: CASTENPLYEQYF. In nucleotides, the CDR3 is TGTGCCAGCACCGAAAACCCGCTATACGAGCAGTACTTC.

The rearrangement uses TRBV20-1 and TRBJ2-1; TRBD1 is a possible D gene (6 bases). The CDR3 consists of 17 residues. Germline V gene lookup returns CDR1 DFQATT and CDR2 SNEGSKA (reference sequence). V was cut by 5 bases and J by 1 base, with 21 bases left in between. This CDR3 is CSAFPFVGAPSYNEQFF. CDR3 in DNA: TGCAGTGCTTTCCCTTTTGTGGGGGCCCCGTCCTACAATGAGCAGTTCTTC.

This clonotype was seen at least ten times. The rearrangement uses TRBV20-1 and TRBJ2-7; D not resolved. The CDR3 is made up of 13 amino acids. Trimming stripped 4 bases from V and 2 bases from J, with 12 bases between. CDR1 DFQATT and CDR2 SNEGSKA come from the germline V gene (reference sequence). The CDR3 coding sequence is TGCAGTGCTAACGTCCTGAGAGCCTACGAGCAGTACTTC. It specifies CSANVLRAYEQYF.

There are many counts of this clonotype. The chain uses TRBV24-1 and TRBJ2-5, with D possibly being TRBD1 or TRBD2 (5 bases each). CDR3 length: 17 amino acids. Per the germline V gene, CDR1 is KGHDR and CDR2 is SFDVKD. V lost 0 bases to trimming and J lost 2 bases, with 15 bases between them. Here the CDR3 DNA reads TGTGCCACCAGTGATTTGCAGAGGGGCGGCTTTCAAGAGACCCAGTACTTC. This translates into CATSDLQRGGFQETQYF.

The chain carries TRBV5-1 and TRBJ2-5; 8 positions match TRBD2. CDR1 is SGHRS and CDR2 is YFSETQ in the germline V gene. The CDR3 loop spans 14 amino acids. V lost 10 bases and J lost 1; bases outside the gene matches: 9. In DNA form, the CDR3 reads TGCGCCTCCGGCGGCACTAGCGGCCAAGAGACCCAGTACTTC. Its translation: CASGGTSGQETQYF.

This clonotype was counted between two and nine times. The chain carries TRBV7-9 and TRBJ2-1; D perhaps matches TRBD1 (6 bases). CDR3 size: 10 residues. Germline V gene lookup returns CDR1 SEHNR and CDR2 FQNEAQ (reference sequence). The V end lost 11 bases, the J end lost 14 bases, and 16 bases lay between the germline ends. The CDR3, as DNA: TGTGCCGGTGAACAGGGACGTAAGTTCTTC. Translating gives CAGEQGRKFF.

V and J are TRBV7-9 and TRBJ2-1; 7 nucleotides match TRBD1. This CDR3 has 15 residues. Germline trimming cut 5 bases from V and 2 bases from J; bases unmatched to any gene: 6. The germline V gene has CDR1 SEHNR and CDR2 FQNEAQ (reference sequence). CDR3 amino acids: CASSPTGNPYNEQFF. As DNA, the CDR3 is TGTGCCAGCAGCCCGACAGGGAATCCCTACAATGAGCAGTTCTTC.

The chain is built from TRBV7-9 and TRBJ2-2, with D uncertain. With 4 bases removed from V and 2 bases from J, the gap between germline ends came to 5 bases. The germline CDR1 and CDR2 sequences are SEHNR and FQNEAQ (reference sequence). This CDR3 is built from 13 residues. CDR3 amino acids: CASSWGNTGELFF. The CDR3 coding sequence is TGTGCCAGCAGCTGGGGAAACACCGGGGAGCTGTTTTTT.

The rearrangement uses TRBV6-1 and TRBJ2-1; 9 bases line up with TRBD2. The germline V gene encodes CDR1 MNHNS and CDR2 SASEGT. The CDR3 spans 15 residues. With 6 bases clipped from V and 6 bases from J, the junction kept 9 bases outside the gene matches. The CDR3 region is CASSPRTSEGNEQFF. The CDR3 DNA sequence: TGTGCCAGCAGCCCCCGGACTAGCGAGGGCAATGAGCAGTTCTTC.

The rearrangement joins TRBV11-1 to TRBJ1-1; D perhaps matches TRBD1 (5 bases). The CDR3 spans 15 residues. Germline CDR1 SGHAT, CDR2 FQDESV (reference sequence). V lost 0 bases to trimming and J lost 3 bases, with 11 bases between them. The CDR3 is CASSLAEGRDTEAFF. For the CDR3, the DNA is TGTGCCAGCAGCTTAGCGGAGGGGAGAGACACTGAAGCTTTCTTT. Based on the CDR3 plus reference TRBV11-1 and TRBJ1-1, the full variable domain is EAEVAQSPRYKITEKSQAVAFWCDPISGHATLYWYRQILGQGPELLVQFQDESVVDDSQLPKDRFSAERLKGVDSTLKIQPAELGDSAMYLCASSLAEGRDTEAFFGQGTRLTVV.

This clonotype was picked up many times. The rearrangement links TRBV2 to TRBJ2-1, with D perhaps TRBD1 (5 bases). Germline V gene data show CDR1 as SNHLY and CDR2 as FYNNEI. This CDR3 spans 11 amino acids. Trimming took 11 bases from V and 0 from J, leaving 5 bases between them. CDR3 in amino acids: CAGASYNEQFF. The DNA of the CDR3 is TGTGCCGGGGCCTCCTACAATGAGCAGTTCTTC.

This clonotype was observed a few times. One junction end does not reproduce the germline sequence, and a read error may be involved. The rearrangement uses TRBV3-1 and TRBJ2-7; TRBD2 matches at 9 bases. The CDR3 is 18 amino acids. Germline assignment: CDR1 LGHDT and CDR2 YNNKEL (reference sequence). The CDR3 region is CASTQLSPRAGGDYEQYF. CDR3 nucleotide sequence: TGTGCCAGCACCCAACTCTCACCGCGGGCGGGAGGGGATTACGAGCAGTACTTC.